Below, 17 T cell receptor beta chains from the same sample are listed, as sequenced in a study of T cells in Graves' hyperthyroidism and ophthalmopathy. Researchers took RNA transcripts and amplified the TCR beta CDR3 regions from them. Researchers ran a first-round RT-PCR on the TCR CDR3 using the HTBI primer set. TCRdb reprocessed the multiplex PCR reads with MiXCR, giving one entry per CDR3 protein. The sample includes approximately 520,000 distinct CDR3 sequences, around 24% of them seen just once. The sample comprised blood. The receptors originated from a young woman with Graves' ophthalmopathy.

The chain has TRBV12-3 or TRBV12-4 and TRBJ2-7; either TRBD1 or TRBD2 may fit D (5 bases each). Trimming removed 7 bases from V and 7 bases from J, with 20 bases in between. This CDR3 spans 14 amino acids. CDR3 sequence (DNA): TGTGCCAGCACCCCCGGGGCTGTTTCTGGGGAGCAGTACTTC. Encoded protein: CASTPGAVSGEQYF.

This clonotype was detected many times. The chain has TRBV2 and TRBJ1-1; 8 nucleotides align to TRBD1. The V gene's germline CDR1 is SNHLY and CDR2 FYNNEI. With V trimmed by 2 bases and J by 3 bases, 8 bases remained unmatched. CDR3 length equals 16 residues. The CDR3 loop reads CASSESTGGGYTEAFF. The CDR3 nucleotides are TGTGCCAGCAGTGAATCAACAGGGGGAGGGTACACTGAAGCTTTCTTT.

This clonotype has ten or more counts. The chain combines TRBV12-3 or TRBV12-4 with TRBJ1-2, with D hard to call. Trimming pared 3 bases from V and 6 bases from J, leaving 11 bases between. The length of the CDR3 is 13 residues. CDR3 sequence (DNA): TGTGCCAGCAGTTTCACTCGGACGGATGGCTACACCTTC. This encodes CASSFTRTDGYTF.

The DNA for the CDR3 is TGTGCCAGCAACGCGGACAGCTGGTCCTACGAGCAGTACTTC. As protein: CASNADSWSYEQYF. This chain connects TRBV2 to TRBJ2-7; the D gene is possibly TRBD1 (6 bases). There are 14 residues in the CDR3. The germline CDR1 and CDR2 sequences are SNHLY and FYNNEI. Between the trimmed V and J ends, which lost 7 bases and 1 base, there was a span of 14 bases.

This clonotype has a handful of counts. The chain combines TRBV20-1 with TRBJ1-2; D is undetermined. V was pared by 6 bases and J by 4 bases, with 12 bases between. CDR1 is DFQATT, CDR2 SNEGSKA, per germline (reference sequence). The CDR3 runs to 12 residues. CDR3 amino acids: CSAQRVGYGYTF. CDR3 coding DNA: TGCAGTGCGCAGAGGGTCGGCTATGGCTACACCTTC.

This clonotype was recorded many times. The chain links TRBV2 to TRBJ2-2, with 10 bases fitting TRBD1. Germline V gene lookup returns CDR1 SNHLY and CDR2 FYNNEI. The CDR3 is made up of 15 amino acids. The V gene end was trimmed by 6 bases and the J gene end by 1 base; junction bases not matched to a gene: 2. CDR3 sequence reads: CASRGQGRNTGELFF. The CDR3 coding sequence is TGTGCCAGCAGGGGACAGGGGAGGAACACCGGGGAGCTGTTTTTT.

V and J are TRBV27 and TRBJ1-1; D uncertain. CDR1 and CDR2 (germline): MNHEY, SMNVEV (reference sequence). The CDR3 length is 13 residues. V gave up 2 bases and J gave up 6 bases, with 10 bases separating them. Here the CDR3 DNA reads TGTGCCAGCAGTTTAACGTGGTCCTCTGAAGCTTTCTTT. It yields the protein CASSLTWSSEAFF.

This clonotype was recorded at least ten times. The chain recombines TRBV30 with TRBJ2-7, with a possible D match to TRBD2 (5 bases). Germline V gene lookup returns CDR1 GTSNPN and CDR2 SVGIG (reference sequence). Trimming removed 8 bases from V and 0 bases from J, with 14 bases in between. This CDR3 comprises 13 residues. The CDR3 region is CAHLGVNSYEQYF. The CDR3 nucleotides read TGTGCCCACCTCGGGGTTAACTCCTACGAGCAGTACTTC.

V usage is TRBV10-3 and J usage is TRBJ1-2; the D is unclear. Trimming took 5 bases from V and 8 from J, leaving 12 bases between them. Germline V gene data show CDR1 as ENHRY and CDR2 as SYGVKD. The CDR3 extends over 12 amino acids. CDR3 sequence: CAISLDRRGYTF. DNA for the CDR3: TGTGCCATCAGTTTGGATCGGAGGGGCTACACCTTC.

This clonotype was counted ten times or more. The chain recombines TRBV6-1 with TRBJ1-1; unclear D gene. This CDR3 comprises 13 residues. V was clipped by 4 bases and J by 1 base, with 7 bases between them. CDR1 and CDR2 (germline): MNHNS, SASEGT. The CDR3 region has the DNA TGTGCCAGCAGTGGCAACAGGAACACTGAAGCTTTCTTT. It yields the protein CASSGNRNTEAFF.

This clonotype was seen many times. The rearrangement joins TRBV6-1 to TRBJ2-7, with 10 bases that match TRBD1. Germline trimming cut 6 bases from V and 5 bases from J; bases unmatched to any gene: 10. The CDR3 spans 15 residues. The germline gives CDR1 MNHNS, CDR2 SASEGT. This CDR3 is CASSPHPTGGNEQYF. The CDR3 nucleotides read TGTGCCAGCAGCCCACACCCGACAGGGGGCAACGAGCAGTACTTC.

This clonotype was seen many times. This chain links TRBV29-1 with TRBJ1-2; no firm D call. Germline CDR1 SQVTM, CDR2 ANQGSEA. V was pared by 3 bases and J by 5 bases, with 16 bases between. CDR3 size: 14 residues. The CDR3 loop is CSVERLGWDYGYTF. The CDR3 coding sequence is TGCAGCGTTGAGCGCCTTGGGTGGGATTATGGCTACACCTTC. Based on the CDR3 plus reference TRBV29-1 and TRBJ1-2, the full variable domain is SAVISQKPSRDICQRGTSLTIQCQVDSQVTMMFWYRQQPGQSLTLIATANQGSEATYESGFVIDKFPISRPNLTFSTLTVSNMSPEDSSIYLCSVERLGWDYGYTFGSGTRLTVV.

As for this clonotype: Given a much more abundant clone one base away, this may be a read error. The V gene is TRBV30, the J gene TRBJ1-5, with D hard to call. Germline CDR1 is GTSNPN and CDR2 is SVGIG (reference sequence). CDR3 length: 12 amino acids. The CDR3 loop is CAWSRGNQPKHF. CDR3 coding DNA: TGTGCCTGGAGTCGGGGTAATCAGCCCAAGCATTTT.

This clonotype was counted ten times or more. The chain has TRBV5-1 and TRBJ1-1; 7 positions match TRBD1. Losses at the gene ends were 2 bases for V and 2 bases for J; bases not matched to a gene: 12. The CDR3 extends over 17 amino acids. CDR1 SGHRS and CDR2 YFSETQ come from the germline V gene. The DNA of the CDR3 is TGCGCCAGCAGCTTAGTTTCAGGGAAGGGGGCTAACACTGAAGCTTTCTTT. Its translation: CASSLVSGKGANTEAFF.

The chain recombines TRBV5-1 with TRBJ2-5, with D tentatively TRBD1 (5 bases). This CDR3 has 15 amino acids. The ends were cut back, 5 bases at V and 2 bases at J, with 16 bases in the middle. CDR1 SGHRS and CDR2 YFSETQ come from the germline V gene. The CDR3 sequence: CASRLGVGAQETQYF. CDR3 in DNA: TGCGCCAGCAGATTAGGGGTTGGGGCACAAGAGACCCAGTACTTC.

The chain has TRBV7-2 and TRBJ1-2; D remains ambiguous. The CDR3 totals 15 residues. CDR1 is SGHTA and CDR2 is FQGNSA in the germline V gene. Deletions cut 2 bases from V and 0 bases from J, with 10 bases between. Here the CDR3 reads CASSLRRNSNYGYTF. CDR3 DNA sequence: TGTGCCAGCAGCTTACGACGCAACTCTAACTATGGCTACACCTTC. Supplemented by reference TRBV7-2 and TRBJ1-2, the full variable domain reads GAGVSQSPSNKVTEKGKDVELRCDPISGHTALYWYRQSLGQGLEFLIYFQGNSAPDKSGLPSDRFSAERTGGSVSTLTIQRTQQEDSAVYLCASSLRRNSNYGYTFGSGTRLTVV.

This clonotype came up many times. The chain has TRBV5-1 and TRBJ1-1; possibly TRBD1 for D (6 bases). This CDR3 is 13 amino acids long. CDR1 and CDR2 from the germline V gene are SGHRS and YFSETQ. The V end was cut by 4 bases, the J end by 7 bases, with 14 bases between. The CDR3 DNA reads TGCGCCAGCAGCGGTGGGCGGGGGCTTGAAGCTTTCTTT. Translating it yields CASSGGRGLEAFF.